These 20 T cell receptor beta chains originate from one sample sequenced in a study of immune evolution from preneoplasia to lung adenocarcinoma. Libraries were prepared by immunoSEQ multiplex PCR; TCRdb keeps only in-frame clonotypes and omits some of them. Here the sample spans approximately 26,000 clones, around 70% being singletons. Sequencing used FFPE invasive lung adenocarcinoma tissue. The source of these receptors is a person between 60 and 70 years old with invasive lung adenocarcinoma. Some clones in this sample may be carry-over from other donors' samples.

The genes are TRBV28 and TRBJ2-4; D ambiguous. CDR1 is MDHEN and CDR2 is SYDVKM in the germline V gene. Trimming stripped 6 bases from V and 6 bases from J, with 9 bases between. CDR3 length equals 12 residues. The CDR3 protein is CASSPRLNIQYF. CDR3 sequence (DNA): TGTGCCAGCAGCCCGAGACTAAACATTCAGTACTTC.

This rearrangement joins TRBV19 to TRBJ1-4; maybe TRBD1 (5 bases). The CDR3 is 17 residues long. Germline V lookup: CDR1 LNHDA, CDR2 SQIVND (reference sequence). V was cut by 6 bases and J by 2 bases, with 19 bases left in between. CDR3 in amino acids: CASSPRGGAFTNEKLFF. Here the CDR3 DNA reads TGTGCCAGTAGCCCCCGGGGCGGGGCTTTCACTAATGAAAAACTGTTTTTT.

This chain uses TRBV7-3 with TRBJ2-2; 9 nucleotides line up with TRBD2. Germline V gene lookup returns CDR1 SGHTA and CDR2 FQGTGA. Trimming cost V 5 bases and J 6 bases; bases outside gene matches: 13. The CDR3 has 17 residues. For the CDR3, the DNA is TGTGCCAGCAGCCCATCTAGACTAGCGGTTAACTCCGGGGAGCTGTTTTTT. Its protein is CASSPSRLAVNSGELFF.

CDR3 nucleotides: TGTGCCAGCCCCCCAGGCGGACTAGCGGGAGGGGGTCTGTCAGATACGCAGTATTTT. Translating it yields CASPPGGLAGGGLSDTQYF. The chain employs TRBV28 and TRBJ2-3; TRBD2 aligns across 15 bases. The V and J ends lost 8 bases and 4 bases, in that order; junction bases with no gene match: 16. From germline, CDR1 is MDHEN and CDR2 SYDVKM. The CDR3 consists of 19 residues.

In its sample, this clone was seen once. This rearrangement joins TRBV6-1 to TRBJ2-1; 8 bases are shared with TRBD2. The J segment lost 15 bases and the V segment lost 4 bases, leaving 11 bases of the junction unmatched. CDR1 is MNHNS and CDR2 is SASEGT in the germline V gene. CDR3 size: 13 residues. In nucleotides, the CDR3 is TGTGCCAGCAGTGTTAACGTAGCGGGGCGACGGTTCTTC. It is translated as CASSVNVAGRRFF.

This chain links TRBV27 with TRBJ1-5, with D unresolved. The germline CDR1 and CDR2 sequences are MNHEY and SMNVEV (reference sequence). The V end lost 4 bases, the J end lost 0 bases, and 10 bases lay between the germline ends. The CDR3 is made up of 15 amino acids. The CDR3 here is CASSSLRVSNQPQHF. For the CDR3, the DNA is TGTGCCAGCAGTTCCTTGAGAGTTAGCAATCAGCCCCAGCATTTT.

This clone was seen a single time. The chain carries TRBV12-1 and TRBJ2-7; TRBD1 is the table's D call, not checked against the DNA. TRBV12-1 is listed as a pseudogene. The CDR3 runs 14 residues. The CDR3 DNA follows: TGTGCCAGCAGAGACAGGGGGCTCTCCTACGAGCAGTACTTC. Translated, it gives CASRDRGLSYEQYF.

This clone occurred a few times. The V gene is TRBV29-1, the J gene TRBJ1-2; maybe TRBD1 (5 bases). Germline values: CDR1 SQVTM, CDR2 ANQGSEA. The germline V and J ends were trimmed by 0 bases and 4 bases, with 15 bases remaining between them. CDR3 length: 15 residues. CDR3: CSVEEDQGAGYGYTF. DNA of the CDR3: TGCAGCGTTGAAGAAGATCAGGGAGCGGGCTATGGCTACACCTTC.

The chain joins TRBV19 to TRBJ2-3; no clear D. Germline V gene data show CDR1 as LNHDA and CDR2 as SQIVND (reference sequence). The V end was cut by 5 bases, the J end by 6 bases, with 12 bases between. The CDR3 sequence is 13 residues long. The CDR3 DNA reads as TGTGCCAGTAGTCCCAGCATTGGCGATACGCAGTATTTT. Translation: CASSPSIGDTQYF.

V usage is TRBV2 and J usage is TRBJ2-7; D possibly uses TRBD1 or TRBD2 (5 bases each). The CDR3 is 10 amino acids. Germline V gene data show CDR1 as SNHLY and CDR2 as FYNNEI. CDR3 amino acids: CASSAGTVFV. CDR3 in DNA: TGTGCCAGCAGTGCGGGGACCGTTTTTGTC.

Worth noting for this clone: The same CDR3 is also encoded by other DNA sequences in this sample. The chain combines TRBV7-2 with TRBJ2-7; D remains unclear. V shed 1 base and J shed 2 bases, with 3 bases lying between them. The CDR3 is 12 amino acids. Germline V CDR1 and CDR2: SGHTA, FQGNSA. The CDR3, as DNA: TGTGCCAGCAGCTTAGGGGCCTACGAGCAGTACTTC. It is translated as CASSLGAYEQYF.

This clone was seen a single time. Other DNA sequences of this sample code for an identical CDR3. This chain links TRBV28 with TRBJ1-1; D is undetermined. Germline values: CDR1 MDHEN, CDR2 SYDVKM. This CDR3 region has 13 residues. V lost 3 bases, J lost 1 base, and 6 bases lay in between. CDR3 in DNA: TGTGCCAGCAGTTTTGGCAGGAACACTGAAGCTTTCTTT. Residues: CASSFGRNTEAFF.

The chain uses TRBV18 and TRBJ2-1, with 7 bases fitting TRBD2. V lost 0 bases to trimming and J lost 8 bases; unmatched junction nucleotides: 1. The CDR3 runs 13 residues. Germline loops: CDR1 KGHSH, CDR2 LQKENI. DNA of the CDR3: TGTGCCAGCTCACCACCGCTAGCGGATGAGCAGTTCTTC. Protein product: CASSPPLADEQFF.

The V call is TRBV27, the J call TRBJ1-1; D gene uncertain. CDR1 MNHEY and CDR2 SMNVEV come from the germline V gene (reference sequence). CDR3 length: 14 residues. Trimming took 4 bases from V and 0 from J, leaving 9 bases between them. The CDR3 nucleotides read TGTGCCAGCAGTTATGGACGGCTGAACACTGAAGCTTTCTTT. This codes for CASSYGRLNTEAFF.

The V gene is TRBV19, the J gene TRBJ2-5; tentatively, D is TRBD2 (6 bases). This CDR3 region has 17 residues. V was clipped by 3 bases and J by 11 bases, with 28 bases between them. Germline V gene data show CDR1 as LNHDA and CDR2 as SQIVND (reference sequence). This chain's CDR3 is CASSMRPISKGSGEQYF. The CDR3 nucleotides are TGTGCCAGTAGTATGCGCCCCATTAGTAAGGGCTCGGGGGAGCAGTACTTC.

In its sample, this clone was seen a few times. The gene calls are TRBV15 and TRBJ1-1; perhaps TRBD1 as D (5 bases). With 2 bases removed from V and 1 base from J, the gap between germline ends came to 17 bases. Germline values: CDR1 LNHNV, CDR2 YYDKDF (reference sequence). The CDR3 contains 17 residues. CDR3 amino acids: CATSRSPLQGGNTEAFF. CDR3 sequence (DNA): TGTGCCACCAGCAGAAGTCCCTTGCAGGGTGGGAACACTGAAGCTTTCTTT.

The chain recombines TRBV7-9 with TRBJ1-1; D not resolved. V lost 3 bases, J lost 4 bases, and 9 bases lay in between. CDR3 size: 13 residues. Germline CDR1 reads SEHNR; CDR2 reads FQNEAQ (reference sequence). The DNA for the CDR3 is TGTGCCAGCAGCTTTACTGGATCCACTGAAGCTTTCTTT. Protein: CASSFTGSTEAFF.

The chain has TRBV9 and TRBJ2-2; D remains unclear. Trimming cost V 3 bases and J 8 bases, with 11 bases left between them. Looked up from germline, CDR1 is SGDLS and CDR2 is YYNGEE. The CDR3 consists of 13 residues. This chain's CDR3 is CASSALTWGELFF. CDR3 DNA: TGTGCCAGCAGCGCCCTCACTTGGGGGGAGCTGTTTTTT.

This clone is categorized as medium-sized. The chain combines TRBV19 with TRBJ2-7; either TRBD1 or TRBD2 may fit D (5 bases each). Germline assignment: CDR1 LNHDA and CDR2 SQIVND (reference sequence). Trimming took off 3 bases at V and 2 bases at J, with 11 bases between the two ends. The CDR3 is 14 amino acids. The CDR3 bases are TGTGCCAGTAGTATTGGAGAGGGACCCTACGAGCAGTACTTC. It codes for CASSIGEGPYEQYF. Based on the CDR3 plus reference TRBV19 and TRBJ2-7, the full variable domain is DGGITQSPKYLFRKEGQNVTLSCEQNLNHDAMYWYRQDPGQGLRLIYYSQIVNDFQKGDIAEGYSVSREKKESFPLTVTSAQKNPTAFYLCASSIGEGPYEQYFGPGTRLTVT.

The chain uses TRBV10-1 and TRBJ2-7; D is tentatively TRBD1 or TRBD2 (5 bases each). The germline V gene has CDR1 WNHNN and CDR2 SYGVQD (reference sequence). The V end was cut by 8 bases, the J end by 5 bases, with 16 bases between. The CDR3 runs to 13 residues. DNA for the CDR3: TGCGCCAGCGGTGGGAGACAGCTGAACGAGCAGTACTTC. As protein: CASGGRQLNEQYF.